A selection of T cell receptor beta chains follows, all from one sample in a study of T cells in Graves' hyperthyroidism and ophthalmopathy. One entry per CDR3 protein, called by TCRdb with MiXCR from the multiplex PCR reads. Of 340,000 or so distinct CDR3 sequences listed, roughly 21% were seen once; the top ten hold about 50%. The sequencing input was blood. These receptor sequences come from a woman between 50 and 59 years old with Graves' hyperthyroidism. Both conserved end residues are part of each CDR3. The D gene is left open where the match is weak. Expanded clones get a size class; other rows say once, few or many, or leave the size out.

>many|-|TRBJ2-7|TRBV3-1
CASSQGIGDEQYF
TGTGCCAGCAGCCAAGGCATTGGAGACGAGCAGTACTTC
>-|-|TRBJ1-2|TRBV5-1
CASSLEQQNYGYTF
TGCGCCAGCAGCTTGGAACAGCAAAACTATGGCTACACCTTC
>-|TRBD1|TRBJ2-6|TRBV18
CASSTGTGGLRANVLTF
TGTGCCAGCTCAACCGGGACAGGGGGTCTAAGGGCCAACGTCCTGACTTTC
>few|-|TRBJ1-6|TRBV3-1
CASSQVLGGGFYNSPLHF
TGTGCCAGCAGCCAAGTTTTGGGGGGTGGTTTCTATAATTCACCCCTCCACTTT
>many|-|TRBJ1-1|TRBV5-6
CASSSTVDTEAFF
TGTGCCAGCAGCTCGACAGTTGACACTGAAGCTTTCTTT
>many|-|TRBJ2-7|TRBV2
CASSEALGAVNEQYF
TGTGCCAGCAGTGAAGCTCTGGGGGCGGTCAACGAGCAGTACTTC
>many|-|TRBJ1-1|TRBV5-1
CASSLVGIPLNTEAFF
TGCGCCAGCAGCTTGGTTGGGATCCCATTGAACACTGAAGCTTTCTTT
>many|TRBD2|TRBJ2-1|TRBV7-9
CASSQTSGRSYNEQFF
TGTGCCAGCAGCCAGACTAGCGGGAGATCCTACAATGAGCAGTTCTTC
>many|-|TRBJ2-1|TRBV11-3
CASSPRIASNEQFF
TGTGCCAGCAGCCCCCGAATAGCATCCAATGAGCAGTTCTTC
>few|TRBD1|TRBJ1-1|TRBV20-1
CSAGETGGTRGAFF
TGCAGTGCCGGGGAGACAGGGGGGACACGGGGGGCTTTCTTT
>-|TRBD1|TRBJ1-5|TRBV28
CASSHLQLRQGRNQPQHF
TGTGCCAGCAGCCATTTACAATTAAGACAGGGCCGCAATCAGCCCCAGCATTTT
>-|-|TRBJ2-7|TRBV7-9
CASRPPLGGYEQYF
TGTGCCAGCAGGCCCCCTCTCGGGGGCTACGAGCAGTACTTC
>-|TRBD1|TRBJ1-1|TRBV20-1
CSARAGTGPSEAFF
TGCAGTGCTAGGGCCGGGACAGGGCCTTCTGAAGCTTTCTTT
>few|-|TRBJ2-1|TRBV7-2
CASRQERTTGEFF
TGTGCCAGCAGGCAAGAAAGGACCACGGGGGAGTTCTTC
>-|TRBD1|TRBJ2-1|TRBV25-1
CASQAGGREQFF
TGTGCCAGCCAAGCAGGGGGCCGGGAGCAGTTCTTC
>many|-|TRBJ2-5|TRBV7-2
CASSLGPGGAQETQYF
TGTGCCAGCAGCCTTGGCCCCGGAGGGGCCCAAGAGACCCAGTACTTC
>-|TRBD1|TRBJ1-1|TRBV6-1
CASSARSGGNTEAFF
TGTGCCAGCAGTGCCCGATCAGGGGGGAACACTGAAGCTTTCTTT
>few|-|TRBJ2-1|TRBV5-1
CASSRDLNEQFF
TGCGCCAGCAGCCGGGATCTCAATGAGCAGTTCTTC
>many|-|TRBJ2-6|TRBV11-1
CASSPGTTGANVLTF
TGTGCCAGCAGCCCAGGGACAACGGGGGCCAACGTCCTGACTTTC
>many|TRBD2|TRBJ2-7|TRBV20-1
CSVNGGAYSAGGPYEQYF
TGCAGTGTGAACGGGGGGGCGTATAGTGCGGGGGGCCCCTACGAGCAGTACTTC
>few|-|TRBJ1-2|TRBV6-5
CASSYTGEGGYTF
TGTGCCAGCAGTTACACGGGCGAGGGTGGCTACACCTTC
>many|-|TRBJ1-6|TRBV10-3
CAISGEQQNSPLHF
TGTGCCATCAGTGGAGAACAGCAGAATTCACCCCTCCACTTT
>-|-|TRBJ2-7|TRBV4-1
CASSQDHVAGEQYF
TGCGCCAGCAGCCAAGACCATGTTGCGGGGGAGCAGTACTTC
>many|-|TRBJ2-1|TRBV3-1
CASTPWEGAYNEQFF
TGTGCCAGCACACCCTGGGAGGGGGCCTACAATGAGCAGTTCTTC
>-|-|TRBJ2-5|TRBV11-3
CASSLGGSLQGETQYF
TGTGCCAGCAGCTTAGGAGGGTCACTTCAGGGAGAGACCCAGTACTTC
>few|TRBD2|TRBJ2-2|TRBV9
CASSVGVGTSGRITGELFF
TGTGCCAGCAGCGTTGGCGTCGGGACTAGCGGGAGAATCACCGGGGAGCTGTTTTTT
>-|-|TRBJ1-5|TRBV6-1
CASSTEGGRDNQPQHF
TGTGCCAGCAGCACAGAAGGGGGGAGGGACAATCAGCCCCAGCATTTT
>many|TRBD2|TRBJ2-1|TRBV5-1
CASNPGGSSYNEQFF
TGCGCCAGCAATCCCGGGGGGAGCTCCTACAATGAGCAGTTCTTC
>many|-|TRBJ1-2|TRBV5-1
CASSGDIAYGYTF
TGCGCCAGCAGCGGGGACATAGCCTATGGCTACACCTTC
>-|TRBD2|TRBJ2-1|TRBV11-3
CASSPGLAGESSYNEQFF
TGTGCCAGCAGCCCGGGACTAGCGGGAGAAAGCTCCTACAATGAGCAGTTCTTC
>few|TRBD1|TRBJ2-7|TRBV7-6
CASSRGTGNYEQYF
TGTGCCAGCAGCCGAGGGACAGGAAACTACGAGCAGTACTTC
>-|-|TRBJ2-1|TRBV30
CAWGRGGAKNEQFF
TGTGCCTGGGGACGAGGGGGGGCCAAAAATGAGCAGTTCTTC
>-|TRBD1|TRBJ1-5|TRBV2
CASTSRDRDPNQPQHF
TGTGCCAGCACGTCCCGGGACAGGGACCCCAATCAGCCCCAGCATTTT
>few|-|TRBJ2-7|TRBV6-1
CASSEAATVAYEQYF
TGTGCCAGCAGTGAAGCAGCAACCGTTGCGTACGAGCAGTACTTC